The entry below describes one T cell receptor (beta chain). Profiled with immunoSEQ multiplex PCR; TCRdb holds only in-frame clones, not every one. The sample includes 95,000 to 100,000 clones, around 89% seen only once; the top ten take 7.8%. The sample belongs to a study of control samples from healthy donors and cancer patients. The CDR3 runs 16 residues. Germline CDR1 SEHNR, CDR2 FQNEAQ (reference sequence). Germline trimming cut 5 bases from V and 4 bases from J; bases unmatched to any gene: 12. Input material: blood. This clonotype originated in a man aged 25-45 years in good health. The rearrangement uses TRBV7-9 and TRBJ2-5; 8 bases line up with TRBD1. The chain's CDR3 is CASSPDRGVSSETQYF. CDR3 bases: TGTGCCAGCAGCCCCGACAGGGGTGTAAGTTCAGAGACCCAGTACTTC.